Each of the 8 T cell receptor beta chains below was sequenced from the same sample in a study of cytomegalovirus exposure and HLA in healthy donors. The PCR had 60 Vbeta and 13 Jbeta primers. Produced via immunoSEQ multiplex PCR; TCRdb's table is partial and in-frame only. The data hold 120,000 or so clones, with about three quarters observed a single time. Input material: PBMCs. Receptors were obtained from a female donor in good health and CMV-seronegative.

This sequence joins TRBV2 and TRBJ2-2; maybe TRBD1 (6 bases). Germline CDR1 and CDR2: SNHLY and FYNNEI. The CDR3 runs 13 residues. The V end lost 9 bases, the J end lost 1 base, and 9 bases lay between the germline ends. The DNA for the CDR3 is TGTGCCAGTAACAGGGAGAACACCGGGGAGCTGTTTTTT. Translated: CASNRENTGELFF.

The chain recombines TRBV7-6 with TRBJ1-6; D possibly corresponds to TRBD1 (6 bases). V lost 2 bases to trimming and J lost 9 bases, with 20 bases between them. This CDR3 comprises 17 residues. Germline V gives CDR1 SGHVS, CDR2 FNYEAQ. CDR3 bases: TGTGCCAGCAGCTTAAGCCCGTACAGGGTTAACAGTTCACCCCTCCACTTT. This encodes CASSLSPYRVNSSPLHF.

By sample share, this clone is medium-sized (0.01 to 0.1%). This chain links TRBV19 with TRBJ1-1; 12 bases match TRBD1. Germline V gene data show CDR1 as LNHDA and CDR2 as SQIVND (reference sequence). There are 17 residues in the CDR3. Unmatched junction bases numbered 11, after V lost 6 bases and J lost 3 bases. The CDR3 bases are TGTGCCAGTAGGCCGAGGGACAGGGGGCAGGTGGACACTGAAGCTTTCTTT. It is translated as CASRPRDRGQVDTEAFF. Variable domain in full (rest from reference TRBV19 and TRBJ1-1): DGGITQSPKYLFRKEGQNVTLSCEQNLNHDAMYWYRQDPGQGLRLIYYSQIVNDFQKGDIAEGYSVSREKKESFPLTVTSAQKNPTAFYLCASRPRDRGQVDTEAFFGQGTRLTVV.

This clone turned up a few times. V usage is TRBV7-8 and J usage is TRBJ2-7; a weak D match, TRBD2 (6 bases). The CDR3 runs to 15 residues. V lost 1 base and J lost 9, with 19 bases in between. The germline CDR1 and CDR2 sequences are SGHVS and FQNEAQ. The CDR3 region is CASSLVGGSLGGQYF. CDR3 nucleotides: TGTGCCAGCAGCTTAGTGGGCGGATCCCTGGGGGGGCAGTACTTC.

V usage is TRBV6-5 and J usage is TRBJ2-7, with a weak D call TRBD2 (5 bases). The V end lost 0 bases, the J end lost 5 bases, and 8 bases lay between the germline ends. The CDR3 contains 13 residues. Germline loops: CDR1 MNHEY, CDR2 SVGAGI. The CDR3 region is CASSYSPGNEQYF. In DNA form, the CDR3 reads TGTGCCAGCAGTTACTCGCCGGGGAACGAGCAGTACTTC.

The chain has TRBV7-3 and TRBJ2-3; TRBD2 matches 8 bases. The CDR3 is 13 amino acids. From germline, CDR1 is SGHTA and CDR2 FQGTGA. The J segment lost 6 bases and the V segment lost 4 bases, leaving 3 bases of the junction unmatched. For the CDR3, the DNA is TGTGCCAGCAGCTCCAGACTAGCGGATACGCAGTATTTT. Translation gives CASSSRLADTQYF.

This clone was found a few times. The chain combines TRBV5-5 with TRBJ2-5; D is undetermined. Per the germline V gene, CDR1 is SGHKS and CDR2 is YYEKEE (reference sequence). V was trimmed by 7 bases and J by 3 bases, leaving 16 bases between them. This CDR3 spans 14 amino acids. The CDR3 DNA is TGTGCCAGCGACCGGCGGTCACACGAAGAGACCCAGTACTTC. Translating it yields CASDRRSHEETQYF. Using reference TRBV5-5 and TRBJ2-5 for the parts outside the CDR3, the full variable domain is DAGVTQSPTHLIKTRGQQVTLRCSPISGHKSVSWYQQVLGQGPQFIFQYYEKEERGRGNFPDRFSARQFPNYSSELNVNALLLGDSALYLCASDRRSHEETQYFGPGTRLLVL.

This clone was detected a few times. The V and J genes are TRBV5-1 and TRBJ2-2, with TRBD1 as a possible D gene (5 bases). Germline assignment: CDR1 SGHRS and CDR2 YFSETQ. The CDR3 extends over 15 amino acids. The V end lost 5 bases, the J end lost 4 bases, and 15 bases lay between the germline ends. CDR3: CASRPRVQGTGELFF. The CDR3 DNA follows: TGCGCCAGCAGGCCCAGGGTTCAGGGCACCGGGGAGCTGTTTTTT.